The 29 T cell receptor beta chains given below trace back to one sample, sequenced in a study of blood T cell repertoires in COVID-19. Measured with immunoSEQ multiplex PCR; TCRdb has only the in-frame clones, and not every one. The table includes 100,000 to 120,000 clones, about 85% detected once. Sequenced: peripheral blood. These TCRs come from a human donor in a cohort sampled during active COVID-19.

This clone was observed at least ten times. The CDR3: CASSLGTGFYEQYF. In DNA form, the CDR3 reads TGTGCCAGCTCGCTCGGGACAGGGTTCTACGAGCAGTACTTC. The rearrangement joins TRBV18 to TRBJ2-7, with TRBD1 matching over 9 bases. J gave up 3 bases and V 6 bases, and 6 bases lay outside the gene matches. This CDR3 contains 14 residues. Germline V gives CDR1 KGHSH, CDR2 LQKENI.

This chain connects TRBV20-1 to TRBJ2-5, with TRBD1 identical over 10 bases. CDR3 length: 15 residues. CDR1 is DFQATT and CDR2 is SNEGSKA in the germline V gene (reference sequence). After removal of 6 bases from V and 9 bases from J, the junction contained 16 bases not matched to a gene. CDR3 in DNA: TGCAGTGCGAGTGCGGGGGACAGGGGCCTTTGGGCCCAGTACTTC. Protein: CSASAGDRGLWAQYF.

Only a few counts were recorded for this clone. This CDR3 reads CSVGQGAYEQYF. Written as DNA, the CDR3 is TGCAGCGTTGGACAGGGAGCCTACGAGCAGTACTTC. The chain links TRBV29-1 to TRBJ2-7, with 7 positions matching TRBD1. The germline V gene encodes CDR1 SQVTM and CDR2 ANQGSEA. The CDR3 has 12 amino acids. With 4 bases clipped from V and 2 bases from J, the junction kept 2 bases outside the gene matches.

CDR3: CATLGGYNEQFF. CDR3 nucleotide sequence: TGCGCCACCTTGGGAGGTTACAATGAGCAGTTCTTC. The chain is built from TRBV10-2 and TRBJ2-1; TRBD2 is a possible D gene (6 bases). V shed 10 bases and J shed 4 bases, with 11 bases lying between them. This CDR3 has 12 residues. The germline CDR1 and CDR2 sequences are WSHSY and SAAADI.

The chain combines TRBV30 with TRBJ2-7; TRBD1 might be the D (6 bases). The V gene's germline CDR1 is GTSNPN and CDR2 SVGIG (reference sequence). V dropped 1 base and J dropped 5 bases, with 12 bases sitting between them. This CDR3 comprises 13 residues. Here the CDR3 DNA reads TGTGCCTGGAGTGGCCAGGGGAACCACGAGCAGTACTTC. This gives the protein CAWSGQGNHEQYF.

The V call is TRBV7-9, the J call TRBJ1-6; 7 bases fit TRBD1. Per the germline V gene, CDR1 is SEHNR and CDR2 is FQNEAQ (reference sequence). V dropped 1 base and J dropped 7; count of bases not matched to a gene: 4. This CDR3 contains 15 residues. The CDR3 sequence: CASSLDLTGNSPLHF. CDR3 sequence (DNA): TGTGCCAGCAGCTTAGACTTGACAGGGAATTCACCCCTCCACTTT. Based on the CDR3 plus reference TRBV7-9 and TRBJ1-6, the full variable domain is DTGVSQNPRHKITKRGQNVTFRCDPISEHNRLYWYRQTLGQGPEFLTYFQNEAQLEKSRLLSDRFSAERPKGSFSTLEIQRTEQGDSAMYLCASSLDLTGNSPLHFGNGTRLTVT.

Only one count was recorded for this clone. CDR3 nucleotides: TGTGCCAGCAGCAGGACTGCGGGTGCCTACGAGCAGTACTTC. Encoded protein: CASSRTAGAYEQYF. V usage is TRBV7-2 and J usage is TRBJ2-7; D may be TRBD2 (5 bases). V was clipped by 5 bases and J by 2 bases, with 13 bases between them. This CDR3 spans 14 amino acids. CDR1 and CDR2 (germline): SGHTA, FQGNSA.

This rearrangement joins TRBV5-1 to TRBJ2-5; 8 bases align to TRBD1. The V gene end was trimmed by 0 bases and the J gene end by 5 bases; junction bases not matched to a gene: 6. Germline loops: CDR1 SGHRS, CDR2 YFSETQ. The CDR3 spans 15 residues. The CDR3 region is CASSLGQGNDETQYF. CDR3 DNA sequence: TGCGCCAGCAGCTTGGGACAGGGGAACGATGAGACCCAGTACTTC.

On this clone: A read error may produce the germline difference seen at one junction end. The CDR3, as DNA: TGTGCCAGCAGTGGGACGTTTGGCGGGGTGGGCTTC. This encodes CASSGTFGGVGF. This chain uses TRBV6-6 with TRBJ2-7, with D possibly TRBD2 on 6 matching bases. Germline values: CDR1 MNHNY, CDR2 SVGAGI (reference sequence). The CDR3 extends over 12 amino acids.

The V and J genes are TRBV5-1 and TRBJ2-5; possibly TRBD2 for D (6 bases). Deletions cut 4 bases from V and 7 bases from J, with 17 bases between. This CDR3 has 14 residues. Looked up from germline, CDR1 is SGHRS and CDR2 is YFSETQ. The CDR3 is CASSPGTAGGTQYF. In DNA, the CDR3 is TGCGCCAGCAGCCCCGGGACTGCCGGGGGGACCCAGTACTTC.

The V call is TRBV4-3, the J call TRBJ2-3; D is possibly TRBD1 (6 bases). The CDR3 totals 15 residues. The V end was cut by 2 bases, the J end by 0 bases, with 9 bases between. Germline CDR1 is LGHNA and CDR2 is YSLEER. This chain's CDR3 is CASSQQGSSTDTQYF. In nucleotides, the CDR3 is TGCGCCAGCAGCCAACAGGGGTCTAGCACAGATACGCAGTATTTT.

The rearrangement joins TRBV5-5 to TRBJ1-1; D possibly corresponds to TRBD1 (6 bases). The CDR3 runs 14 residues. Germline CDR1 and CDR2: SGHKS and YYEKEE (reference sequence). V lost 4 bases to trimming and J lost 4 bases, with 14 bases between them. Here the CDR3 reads CASSPPNRATEAFF. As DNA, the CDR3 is TGTGCCAGCAGCCCCCCTAACAGGGCCACTGAAGCTTTCTTT.

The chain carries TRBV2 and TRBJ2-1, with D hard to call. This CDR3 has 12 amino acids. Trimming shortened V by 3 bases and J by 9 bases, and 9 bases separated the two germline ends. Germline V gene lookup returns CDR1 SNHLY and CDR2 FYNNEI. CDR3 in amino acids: CASSDPSFEQFF. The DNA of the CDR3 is TGTGCCAGCAGTGATCCGTCTTTTGAGCAGTTCTTC.

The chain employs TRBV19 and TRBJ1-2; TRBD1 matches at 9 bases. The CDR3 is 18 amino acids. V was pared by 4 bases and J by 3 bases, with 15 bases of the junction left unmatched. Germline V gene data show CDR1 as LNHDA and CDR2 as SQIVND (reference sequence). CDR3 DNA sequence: TGTGCCAGTAGTAATTTGAACCCGGGACAGGGAGAATACTATGGCTACACCTTC. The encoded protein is CASSNLNPGQGEYYGYTF.

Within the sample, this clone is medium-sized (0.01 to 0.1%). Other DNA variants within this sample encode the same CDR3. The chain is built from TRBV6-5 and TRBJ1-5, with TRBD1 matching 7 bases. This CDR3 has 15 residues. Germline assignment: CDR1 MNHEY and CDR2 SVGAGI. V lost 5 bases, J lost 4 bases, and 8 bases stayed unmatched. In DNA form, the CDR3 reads TGTGCCAGCAGTCGTGACAGGGAACTTAATCAGCCCCAGCATTTT. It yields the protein CASSRDRELNQPQHF.

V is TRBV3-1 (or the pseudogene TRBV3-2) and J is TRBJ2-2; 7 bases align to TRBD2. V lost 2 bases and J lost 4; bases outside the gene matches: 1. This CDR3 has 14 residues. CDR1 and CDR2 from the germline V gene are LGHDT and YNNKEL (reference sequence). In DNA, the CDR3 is TGTGCCAGCAGCCAACCGGGAGGCACCGGGGAGCTGTTTTTT. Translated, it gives CASSQPGGTGELFF.

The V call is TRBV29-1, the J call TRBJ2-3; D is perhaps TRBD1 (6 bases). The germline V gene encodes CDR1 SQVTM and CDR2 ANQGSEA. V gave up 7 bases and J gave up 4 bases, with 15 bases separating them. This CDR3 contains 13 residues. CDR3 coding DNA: TGCAGCGCCCCGGTGAAGGGGGCAGATACGCAGTATTTT. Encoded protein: CSAPVKGADTQYF.

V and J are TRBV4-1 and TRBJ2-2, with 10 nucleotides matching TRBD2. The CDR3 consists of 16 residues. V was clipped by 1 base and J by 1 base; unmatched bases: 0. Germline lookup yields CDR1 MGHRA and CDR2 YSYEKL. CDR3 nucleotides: TGCGCCAGCAGCCAAGGACTAGCGGGGAACACCGGGGAGCTGTTTTTT. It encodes CASSQGLAGNTGELFF.

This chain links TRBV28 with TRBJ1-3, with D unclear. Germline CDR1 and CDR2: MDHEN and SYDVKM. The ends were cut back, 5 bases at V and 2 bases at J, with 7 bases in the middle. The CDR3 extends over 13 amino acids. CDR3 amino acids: CASSRGAGNTIYF. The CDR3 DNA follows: TGTGCCAGCAGTCGGGGAGCTGGAAACACCATATATTTT.

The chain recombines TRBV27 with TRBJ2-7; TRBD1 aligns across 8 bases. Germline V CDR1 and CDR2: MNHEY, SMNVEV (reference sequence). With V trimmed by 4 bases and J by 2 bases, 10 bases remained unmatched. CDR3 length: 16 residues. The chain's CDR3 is CASSSTGTGATYEQYF. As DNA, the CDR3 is TGTGCCAGCAGTTCGACCGGGACAGGAGCTACCTACGAGCAGTACTTC.

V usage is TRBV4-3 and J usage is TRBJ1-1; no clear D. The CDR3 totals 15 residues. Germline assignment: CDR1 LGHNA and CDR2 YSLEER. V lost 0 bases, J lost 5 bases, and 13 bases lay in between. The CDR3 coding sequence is TGCGCCAGCAGCCAAGATCGCCCGGGAGCGACTGAAGCTTTCTTT. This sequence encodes CASSQDRPGATEAFF.

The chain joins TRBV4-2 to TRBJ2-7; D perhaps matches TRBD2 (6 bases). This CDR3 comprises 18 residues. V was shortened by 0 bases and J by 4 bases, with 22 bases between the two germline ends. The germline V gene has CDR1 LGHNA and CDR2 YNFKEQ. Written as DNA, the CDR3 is TGTGCCAGCAGCCAAGATGAGGGAGGACTCGCGGGGTGGTACGAGCAGTACTTC. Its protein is CASSQDEGGLAGWYEQYF.

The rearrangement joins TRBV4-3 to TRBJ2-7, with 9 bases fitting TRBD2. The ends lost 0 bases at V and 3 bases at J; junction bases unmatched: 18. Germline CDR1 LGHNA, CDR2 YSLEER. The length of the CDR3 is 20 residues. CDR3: CASSQDRASGTNSRRYEQYF. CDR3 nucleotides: TGCGCCAGCAGCCAAGATCGCGCTAGCGGGACCAACTCTCGGCGCTACGAGCAGTACTTC.

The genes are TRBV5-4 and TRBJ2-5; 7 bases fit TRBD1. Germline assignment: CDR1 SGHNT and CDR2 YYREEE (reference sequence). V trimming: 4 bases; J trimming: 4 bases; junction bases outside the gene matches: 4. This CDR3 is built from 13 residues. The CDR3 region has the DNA TGTGCCAGCAGCATGGACAGGAGAGAGACCCAGTACTTC. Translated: CASSMDRRETQYF.

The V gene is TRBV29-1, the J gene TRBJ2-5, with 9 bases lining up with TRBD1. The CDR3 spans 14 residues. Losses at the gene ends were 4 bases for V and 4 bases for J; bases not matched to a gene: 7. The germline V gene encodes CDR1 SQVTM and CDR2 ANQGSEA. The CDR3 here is CSVGGQGTGETQYF. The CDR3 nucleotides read TGCAGCGTTGGGGGACAGGGAACGGGAGAGACCCAGTACTTC.

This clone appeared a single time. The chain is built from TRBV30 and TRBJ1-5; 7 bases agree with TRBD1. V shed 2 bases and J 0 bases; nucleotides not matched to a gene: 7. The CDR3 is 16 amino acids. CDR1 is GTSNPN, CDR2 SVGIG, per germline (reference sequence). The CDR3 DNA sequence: TGTGCCTGGAGTAAAGGGGGCCCTTATAGCAATCAGCCCCAGCATTTT. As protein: CAWSKGGPYSNQPQHF.

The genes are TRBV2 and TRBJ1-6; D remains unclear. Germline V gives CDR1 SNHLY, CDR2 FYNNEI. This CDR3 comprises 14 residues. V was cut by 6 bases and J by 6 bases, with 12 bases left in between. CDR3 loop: CASSERSGNSPLHF. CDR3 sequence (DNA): TGTGCCAGCAGCGAGAGGAGCGGTAATTCACCCCTCCACTTT.

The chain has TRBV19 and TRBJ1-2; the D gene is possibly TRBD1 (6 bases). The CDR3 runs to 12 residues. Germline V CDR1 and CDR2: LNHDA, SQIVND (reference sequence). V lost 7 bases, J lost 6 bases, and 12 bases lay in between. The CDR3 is CASTPGQNGYTF. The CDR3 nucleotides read TGTGCCAGTACCCCCGGACAGAATGGCTACACCTTC.

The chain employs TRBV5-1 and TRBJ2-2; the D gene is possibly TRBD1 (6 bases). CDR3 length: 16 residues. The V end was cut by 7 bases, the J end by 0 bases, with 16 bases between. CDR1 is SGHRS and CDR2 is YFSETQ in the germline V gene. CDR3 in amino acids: CASGRMDSTNTGELFF. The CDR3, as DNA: TGCGCCAGCGGACGGATGGACAGTACGAACACCGGGGAGCTGTTTTTT.